This TCR beta chain was documented in a study of regulatory T cells in long-lasting Graves disease. Stated time point: newly diagnosed GD, antithyroid drugs for less than 3 months. The authors made the TCR library using RNA they extracted from PBMCs. In its sample, this clonotype was seen many times. V lost 6 bases and J lost 2; bases outside the gene matches: 9. The CDR3 consists of 15 residues. Arm-PCR of CDR3 regions and iRepertoire HTBI primers were the basis on which TCR beta libraries were built. TCRdb re-called the multiplex PCR reads with MiXCR, one entry per CDR3 protein. Here the sample spans under 700,000 distinct CDR3 sequences, roughly 15% being singletons. Separately, the same data were catalogued under a study of T cells in Graves' hyperthyroidism and ophthalmopathy. From that report: Aged 18 to 65, the patients had hyperthyroidism that was newly diagnosed and had lasted under 2 months.

This TCR was sampled from a woman between 40 and 65 years old with Graves disease. Source: peripheral blood mononuclear cells (PBMCs), taken at new diagnosis, from a patient treated with antithyroid drugs. The chain has TRBV12-3 or TRBV12-4 and TRBJ2-7, with 8 bases identical to TRBD1. CDR3 nucleotide sequence: TGTGCCAGCAGCCAGAATCAGGGGGCCCCCTACGAGCAGTACTTC. Protein: CASSQNQGAPYEQYF.